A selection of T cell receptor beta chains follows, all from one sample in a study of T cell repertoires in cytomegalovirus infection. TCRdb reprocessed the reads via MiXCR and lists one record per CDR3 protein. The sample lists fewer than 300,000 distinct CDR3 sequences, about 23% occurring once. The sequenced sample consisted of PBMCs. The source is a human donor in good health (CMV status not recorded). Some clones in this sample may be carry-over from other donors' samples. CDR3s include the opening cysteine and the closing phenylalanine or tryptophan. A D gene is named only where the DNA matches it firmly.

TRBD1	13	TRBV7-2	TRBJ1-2	CASSFDRADGYTF
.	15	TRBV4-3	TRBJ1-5	CASSQGGYSNQPQHF
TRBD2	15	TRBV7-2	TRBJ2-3	CASSLLAGSTDTQYF
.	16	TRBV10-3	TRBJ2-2	CAIKNLGPSNTGELFF
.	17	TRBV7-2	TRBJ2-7	CASSLARGAPRGYEQYF
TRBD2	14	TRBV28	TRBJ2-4	CAGGTSGAKNIQYF
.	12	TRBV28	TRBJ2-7	CASSDSPYEQYF
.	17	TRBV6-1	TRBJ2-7	CASSEALFVGDIYEQYF
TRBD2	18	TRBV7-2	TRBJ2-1	CASSLGAGGPLSYNEQFF
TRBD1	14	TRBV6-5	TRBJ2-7	CASSPTGGLYEQYF
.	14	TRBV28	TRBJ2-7	CASSSGGRWGEQYF
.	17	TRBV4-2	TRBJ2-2	CASSQDNQGANTGELFF
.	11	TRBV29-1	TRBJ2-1	CSVGGPNEQFF
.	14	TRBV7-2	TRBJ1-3	CASSLDLAGNTIYF
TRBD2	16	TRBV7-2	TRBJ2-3	CASRKGLAVNTDTQYF
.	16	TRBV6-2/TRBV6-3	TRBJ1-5	CASSYWSGVGNQPQHF
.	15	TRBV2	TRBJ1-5	CASSAGINSNQPQHF
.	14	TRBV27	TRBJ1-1	CASIAGTANTEAFF
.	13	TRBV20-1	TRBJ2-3	CSARADRTDTQYF
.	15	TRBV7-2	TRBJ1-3	CASSFDSNSGNTIYF
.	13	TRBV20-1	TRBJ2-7	CKSQRASSYEQYF
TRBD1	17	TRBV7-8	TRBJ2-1	CASSSSRGDRGSREQFF
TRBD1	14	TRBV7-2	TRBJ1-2	CASSPTGGIYGYTF
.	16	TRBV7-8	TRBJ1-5	CASSLVGGSRNQPQHF
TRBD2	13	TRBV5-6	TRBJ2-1	CASSQRGYNEQFF
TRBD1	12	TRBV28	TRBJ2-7	CASGDSHYEQYF
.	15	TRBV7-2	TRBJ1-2	CASSLGGENNYGYTF
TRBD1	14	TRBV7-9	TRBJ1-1	CASSPTGRNTEAFF
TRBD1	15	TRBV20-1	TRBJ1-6	CSARTSGQGNSPLHF
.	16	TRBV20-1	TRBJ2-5	CSARAPKALLQETQYF
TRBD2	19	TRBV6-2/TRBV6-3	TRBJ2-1	CASSYPGLAGGVRSYEQFF
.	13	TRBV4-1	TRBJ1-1	CASRGGFGAEAFF
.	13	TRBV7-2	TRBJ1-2	CASSAGTYYGYTF
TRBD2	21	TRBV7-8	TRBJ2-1	CASSLGSGEGRLAGGYNEQFF
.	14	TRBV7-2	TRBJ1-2	CASSLGEGNYGYTF
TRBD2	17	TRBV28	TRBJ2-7	CASSLSVTSGGVYEQYF
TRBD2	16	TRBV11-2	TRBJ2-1	CASIPFTSGAYNEQFF